The sequence of this TCR beta chain was determined in a study of T cells in Graves' hyperthyroidism and ophthalmopathy. Study summary: Peripheral blood sampling occurred at initial diagnosis, before any treatment.

About 10 ml fresh peripheral blood yielded the PBMCs. CDR3 length: 13 amino acids. Germline CDR1 and CDR2: KGHDR and SFDVKD. V shed 5 bases, J shed 4 bases, and the junction held 0 bases outside the gene matches. Study-wide findings and caveats: From stable hyperthyroidism, ophthalmopathy was separated by a 13 V-J model. Peripheral blood also featured most of the thyroid clonotypes expanded above 0.001.

The source material, RNA transcripts, was used to amplify TCR beta CDR3 regions. HTBI primers drove first-round RT-PCR of the TCR CDR3. TCRdb itself ran the multiplex PCR reads through MiXCR, one entry per CDR3 protein. The data show hundreds of thousands of distinct CDR3 sequences, with 13% to 15% seen just once and under 15% held by the top ten. This clonotype has at least ten counts. Its antigen remains unknown. The sequencing sample was made of blood. The chain recombines TRBV24-1 with TRBJ1-5; 8 bases are shared with TRBD1. The receptor was isolated from a woman in her fifties or sixties with Graves' ophthalmopathy. This CDR3 is CATSGTGNQPQHF. CDR3 sequence (DNA): TGTGCCACCAGTGGGACAGGGAATCAGCCCCAGCATTTT.